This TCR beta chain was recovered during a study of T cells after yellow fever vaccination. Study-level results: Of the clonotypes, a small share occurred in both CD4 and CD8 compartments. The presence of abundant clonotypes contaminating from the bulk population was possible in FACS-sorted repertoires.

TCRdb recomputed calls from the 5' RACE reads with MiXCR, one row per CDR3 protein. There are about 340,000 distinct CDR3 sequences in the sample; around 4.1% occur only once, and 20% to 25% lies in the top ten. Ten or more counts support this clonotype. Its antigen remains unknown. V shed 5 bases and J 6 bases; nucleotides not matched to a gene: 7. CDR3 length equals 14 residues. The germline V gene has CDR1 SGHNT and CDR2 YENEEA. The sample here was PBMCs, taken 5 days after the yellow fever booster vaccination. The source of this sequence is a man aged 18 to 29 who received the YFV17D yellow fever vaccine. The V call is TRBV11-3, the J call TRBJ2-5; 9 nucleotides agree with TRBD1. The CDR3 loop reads CASSTRTGAKTQYF. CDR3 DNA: TGTGCCAGCAGCACTCGGACAGGGGCGAAGACCCAGTACTTC.